These T cell receptor beta chains were read from a single sample in a study of shared clonotypes between healthy human individuals. Clones were read by immunoSEQ multiplex PCR, and TCRdb kept only the in-frame ones, dropping some. This repertoire shows about 960,000 clones, over 75% found once; its top ten account for approximately 1.5%. The specimen sequenced was memory CD4+ T cells sorted from blood. The origin of the receptors is a man aged 18 to 30 in good health. CDR3s include the opening cysteine and the closing phenylalanine or tryptophan. Each record gives: V gene, J gene, D gene, clone size, CDR3 length, CDR3 protein, CDR3 DNA. The D gene is left open where the match is weak. Rows may omit the clone size; those that give it use once, few, many or a size class.

TRBV6-1,TRBJ1-5,TRBD1,.,15,CASRGGTDSNQPQHF,TGTGCCAGCAGGGGCGGGACAGATAGCAATCAGCCCCAGCATTTT
TRBV7-2,TRBJ1-5,.,.,15,CASSLDPNLNQPQHF,TGTGCCAGCAGCTTAGATCCGAACCTCAATCAGCCCCAGCATTTT
TRBV7-2,TRBJ2-1,.,.,12,CASSLRWGEQFF,TGTGCCAGCAGCTTACGCTGGGGTGAGCAGTTCTTC
TRBV18,TRBJ2-2,.,.,16,CASSPPVVGNTGELFF,TGTGCCAGCTCACCACCTGTGGTCGGGAACACCGGGGAGCTGTTTTTT
TRBV28,TRBJ1-3,.,.,15,CASAPARTSGNTIYF,TGTGCCAGCGCCCCGGCCAGAACCTCTGGAAACACCATATATTTT
TRBV6-6,TRBJ1-1,.,.,11,CASRSATEAFF,TGTGCCAGCCGGAGTGCCACTGAAGCTTTCTTT
TRBV7-2,TRBJ2-2,.,.,13,CASSLVPRGELFF,TGTGCCAGCAGCTTAGTTCCACGCGGGGAGCTGTTTTTT
TRBV14,TRBJ2-1,TRBD2,.,17,CASSQFPSGSPYNEQFF,TGTGCCAGCAGCCAATTCCCTAGCGGGAGTCCTTACAATGAGCAGTTCTTC
TRBV5-1,TRBJ2-3,TRBD2,.,18,CASSLMIAGGTSTDTQYF,TGCGCCAGCAGCTTGATGATAGCGGGGGGAACTAGCACAGATACGCAGTATTTT
TRBV6-1,TRBJ2-1,.,.,13,CASEMALSGEQFF,TGTGCCAGCGAGATGGCCCTAAGCGGTGAGCAGTTCTTC
TRBV28,TRBJ2-5,.,few,16,CASRDQGGRQQETQYF,TGTGCCAGCAGGGACCAGGGGGGGCGTCAGCAAGAGACCCAGTACTTC
TRBV4-1,TRBJ2-5,.,.,13,CASSQAGVETQYF,TGCGCCAGCAGCCAAGCTGGGGTAGAGACCCAGTACTTC
TRBV5-1,TRBJ1-3,.,.,15,CASSDPTYSGNTIYF,TGCGCCAGCAGCGACCCGACATATTCTGGAAACACCATATATTTT
TRBV11-2,TRBJ2-1,TRBD2,.,17,CASRLAGVRSSYNEQFF,TGTGCCAGCAGACTAGCGGGAGTCAGAAGCTCCTACAATGAGCAGTTCTTC
TRBV13,TRBJ1-6,TRBD1,.,14,CASSRGQYNSPLHF,TGTGCCAGCAGCCGGGGACAGTATAATTCACCCCTCCACTTT
TRBV5-8,TRBJ1-2,.,.,15,CASSLKGVEDYGYTF,TGTGCCAGCAGCTTGAAGGGCGTAGAAGACTATGGCTACACCTTC
TRBV10-3,TRBJ1-4,.,many,15,CAISESLGTNEKLFF,TGTGCCATCAGTGAGTCTTTAGGGACTAATGAAAAACTGTTTTTT
TRBV29-1,TRBJ2-3,.,.,14,CSVEGTISTDTQYF,TGCAGCGTTGAAGGGACAATTAGCACAGATACGCAGTATTTT
TRBV5-6,TRBJ1-5,TRBD1,.,16,CASSPGTGGSNQPQHF,TGTGCCAGCAGCCCTGGGACAGGGGGAAGCAATCAGCCCCAGCATTTT
TRBV7-9,TRBJ1-1,.,.,14,CASSLVPGPTEAFF,TGTGCCAGCAGCTTAGTGCCGGGACCCACTGAAGCTTTCTTT
TRBV18,TRBJ1-6,TRBD1,.,18,CASSPTGAPSSYNSPLHF,TGTGCCAGCTCACCGACAGGGGCCCCCAGCTCCTATAATTCACCCCTCCACTTT
TRBV2,TRBJ1-4,.,.,14,CATNSRQVNEKLFF,TGTGCCACCAACAGTAGGCAGGTTAATGAAAAACTGTTTTTT
TRBV4-1,TRBJ2-3,.,.,18,CASTLTPLISPSTDTQYF,TGCGCCAGCACCCTTACCCCCCTAATCTCCCCTAGCACAGATACGCAGTATTTT
TRBV28,TRBJ1-2,TRBD1,.,12,CASSYRGGGYTF,TGTGCCAGCAGTTACAGGGGAGGCGGCTACACCTTC
TRBV6-5,TRBJ2-1,.,.,14,CASSRAGAADEQFF,TGTGCCAGCAGCCGGGCGGGGGCCGCGGATGAGCAGTTCTTC
TRBV11-2,TRBJ1-5,TRBD1,few,15,CASSLGDRGQSPQHF,TGTGCCAGCAGCTTAGGGGACAGGGGACAATCGCCCCAGCATTTT
TRBV6-1,TRBJ1-2,.,.,13,CASSESLVGGYTF,TGTGCCAGCAGTGAATCCCTAGTAGGTGGCTACACCTTC
TRBV7-9,TRBJ1-4,TRBD1,.,15,CASSPGQGANEKLFF,TGTGCCAGCAGCCCCGGTCAGGGGGCAAATGAAAAACTGTTTTTT
TRBV30,TRBJ2-2,TRBD2,.,13,CAWSVGGAGELFF,TGTGCCTGGAGCGTTGGGGGGGCCGGGGAGCTGTTTTTT
TRBV28,TRBJ1-3,TRBD1,.,18,CASSLFGGTGGSGNTIYF,TGTGCCAGCAGTTTATTCGGTGGGACAGGGGGATCCGGAAACACCATATATTTT
TRBV29-1,TRBJ1-5,TRBD1,.,13,CSVATGDNQPQHF,TGCAGCGTTGCGACAGGGGACAATCAGCCCCAGCATTTT
TRBV5-1,TRBJ2-1,TRBD2,.,15,CASSLRLAGNNEQFF,TGCGCCAGCAGCTTAAGACTAGCGGGAAACAATGAGCAGTTCTTC
TRBV2,TRBJ1-3,TRBD1,few,17,CASSSGQAHNSGNTIYF,TGTGCCAGCAGCTCAGGACAGGCGCACAACTCTGGAAACACCATATATTTT
TRBV7-2,TRBJ1-1,.,few,14,CASSLNRVSTEAFF,TGTGCCAGCAGCTTAAACAGGGTTAGCACTGAAGCTTTCTTT
TRBV7-6,TRBJ1-4,.,once,13,CASSFTVNEKLFF,TGTGCCAGCAGCTTTACAGTTAATGAAAAACTGTTTTTT
TRBV27,TRBJ1-2,TRBD1,.,15,CASSSTLQGAKGYTF,TGTGCCAGCAGTTCTACTCTACAGGGGGCGAAGGGCTACACCTTC
TRBV5-1,TRBJ2-2,.,few,13,CASGRSNTGELFF,TGCGCCAGCGGGAGATCGAACACCGGGGAGCTGTTTTTT
TRBV29-1,TRBJ2-3,.,.,14,CSVRGQVNTDTQYF,TGCAGCGTCCGTGGTCAGGTTAACACAGATACGCAGTATTTT
TRBV6-1,TRBJ1-5,.,few,12,CASSAGNQPQHF,TGTGCCAGCAGCGCGGGAAATCAGCCCCAGCATTTT
TRBV7-8,TRBJ2-2,.,.,15,CASTIGTWNTGELFF,TGTGCCAGCACCATAGGGACTTGGAACACCGGGGAGCTGTTTTTT
TRBV30,TRBJ2-3,TRBD2,.,15,CAWSKGGREGDTQYF,TGTGCCTGGAGTAAGGGCGGGAGAGAGGGAGATACGCAGTATTTT
TRBV30,TRBJ1-5,.,once,13,CAWSTQEDQPQHF,TGTGCCTGGAGCACGCAGGAGGATCAGCCCCAGCATTTT
TRBV19,TRBJ2-3,TRBD1,.,16,CATGEPGTGGTDTQYF,TGTGCCACCGGAGAGCCCGGGACAGGGGGCACAGATACGCAGTATTTT
TRBV20-1,TRBJ1-1,.,.,11,CSALKYTEAFF,TGCAGTGCTCTGAAGTACACTGAAGCTTTCTTT
TRBV2,TRBJ2-1,.,.,14,CASTARVVGNEQFF,TGTGCCAGCACAGCCAGGGTCGTCGGGAATGAGCAGTTCTTC
TRBV6-5,TRBJ2-1,TRBD1,.,11,CASSRGLEQFF,TGTGCCAGCAGTAGGGGGCTAGAGCAGTTCTTC
TRBV7-2,TRBJ1-5,.,.,13,CASSSRGDRSQHF,TGTGCCAGCAGCTCCCGGGGGGACCGATCTCAGCATTTT
TRBV11-2,TRBJ2-1,.,.,13,CASSQPLGYRPFF,TGTGCCAGCAGCCAACCCCTCGGATACCGGCCATTCTTC
TRBV28,TRBJ2-7,.,.,14,CATWTSSSSYEQYF,TGTGCCACCTGGACATCGTCGAGCTCCTACGAGCAGTACTTC
TRBV5-6,TRBJ1-2,TRBD1,.,15,CASSLPDRGTYGYTF,TGTGCCAGCAGCCTACCGGACAGGGGCACTTACGGCTACACCTTC
TRBV5-1,TRBJ2-7,.,.,11,CASTLDYEQYF,TGCGCCAGCACCTTGGACTACGAGCAGTACTTC